The clone carrying this T cell receptor beta chain was seen a single time. These data belong to a study of T cells in localized non-small cell lung cancer. TCRdb's table, derived via immunoSEQ multiplex PCR, lists solely in-frame clones and lacks some. Counted here are 31,000 or so clones, about 80% occurring once; the ten biggest clones make up roughly 15%. CDR1 and CDR2 (germline): LGHNA, YSLEER. This CDR3 is built from 14 residues. V lost 4 bases and J 0 bases, leaving 7 bases between the germline ends. The chain uses TRBV4-3 and TRBJ2-1; D not certain. The sequence was collected from a male donor older than 55 with stage III squamous cell lung carcinoma. The sequenced sample was peripheral blood, obtained before any cancer treatment. CDR3 nucleotides: TGCGCCAGCAGCCGACTTAGCTCCTACAATGAGCAGTTCTTC. Protein: CASSRLSSYNEQFF.